This T cell receptor beta chain is drawn from a study of CD4+ T cells in melanoma. Study-level findings and limits: Diverse differentiation states were reported for melanoma neoantigen-specific CD4+ T cells.

Here immunoSEQ multiplex PCR was the method, and the copy in TCRdb shows in-frame clones only, minus some. The table records approximately 10,000 clones, approximately 68% of them present only once. Germline V gene lookup returns CDR1 LNHDA and CDR2 SQIVND (reference sequence). This CDR3 is 11 amino acids long. The V and J ends lost 8 bases and 5 bases, in that order; junction bases with no gene match: 2. On this clone: Its target is unknown.

Material: cells from a culture (not recorded whether cultured in vitro). The sequence derives from a human donor with melanoma. The gene calls are TRBV19 and TRBJ2-5; TRBD2 matches 7 bases. As DNA, the CDR3 is TGTGCCAGTGGGGGAGGGGAGACCCAGTACTTC. Translating gives CASGGGETQYF.